This T cell receptor (beta chain) was sequenced in a study of shared clonotypes between healthy human individuals. Study observations and caveats: Richness estimates generally favored naive over memory subsets. A limitation of the genetic and exposure-history diversity represented arose from few donors. Non-shared clonotypes displayed generation probabilities falling below those of clonotypes present in all four donors. Rarefaction revealed incomplete sorted-subset sequencing despite large depth.

CD8 cells classed as naive were CD45RO-negative and positively selected for CCR7, excluding terminally differentiated effector memory CD45RA+ cells. This clone was observed once. Its antigen is as yet unknown. The V end lost 4 bases, the J end lost 4 bases, and 10 bases lay between the germline ends. The CDR3 spans 13 residues. Germline loops: CDR1 ENHRY, CDR2 SYGVKD. The method was immunoSEQ multiplex PCR; TCRdb's version includes in-frame clones alone and lacks a portion of them. The table lists about 2.1 million clones, around 93% of them singletons, with about 1.7% in the top ten. The gene calls are TRBV10-3 and TRBJ1-2, with D uncertain. The TCR was taken from a man between 18 and 35 years old in good health. Some clones in this sample may be carry-over from other donors' samples. Sequenced material: naive CD8+ T cells from PBMCs. The CDR3 region has the DNA TGTGCCATCAGTGGAAGCGGGTTCTATGGCTACACCTTC. Translation gives CAISGSGFYGYTF.